These 27 T cell receptor beta chains were all obtained from the same sample, sequenced in a study of blood T cell repertoires in COVID-19. Assay used: immunoSEQ multiplex PCR; TCRdb lists only in-frame clones, some missing. The sample records 80,000 to 85,000 clones, almost 90% being singletons. Sequencing was performed on peripheral blood. Receptors were obtained from an elderly woman with acute or convalescent COVID-19.

The chain joins TRBV7-2 to TRBJ1-1; perhaps TRBD1 as D (5 bases). In germline, CDR1 is SGHTA, CDR2 FQGNSA. The CDR3 sequence is 14 residues long. Trimming removed 5 bases at V and 4 bases at J, with 14 bases between. The CDR3 coding sequence is TGTGCCAGCAGCCTGAAGGGGATGAGCACTGAAGCTTTCTTT. It translates to CASSLKGMSTEAFF.

This clone was observed a single time. The chain is built from TRBV3-1 (or the pseudogene TRBV3-2) and TRBJ1-2, with no clear D. The CDR3 is made up of 13 amino acids. The germline V gene has CDR1 LGHDT and CDR2 YNNKEL (reference sequence). V was cut by 3 bases and J by 1 base, with 6 bases left in between. The DNA for the CDR3 is TGTGCCAGCAGCCAGTCTAATAACTATGGCTACACCTTC. It codes for CASSQSNNYGYTF.

This sequence joins TRBV15 and TRBJ2-3; D might be TRBD1 (5 bases). The CDR3 runs 14 residues. Trimming took 2 bases from V and 4 from J, leaving 10 bases between them. Looked up from germline, CDR1 is LNHNV and CDR2 is YYDKDF (reference sequence). The CDR3 DNA follows: TGTGCCACCAGCAGACCGACAGAGTCAGATACGCAGTATTTT. This translates into CATSRPTESDTQYF.

The rearrangement links TRBV6-6 to TRBJ2-4, with D unclear. Germline CDR1 MNHNY, CDR2 SVGAGI (reference sequence). The CDR3 consists of 21 residues. V lost 5 bases and J 0 bases, leaving 29 bases between the germline ends. As DNA, the CDR3 is TGTGCCAGCAGTCCCCCAGTAGCCGGTGGCTCTTCCCTATTAGCCAAAAACATTCAGTACTTC. Protein sequence: CASSPPVAGGSSLLAKNIQYF.

The genes are TRBV7-8 and TRBJ1-6; TRBD1 agrees at 10 bases. This CDR3 spans 16 amino acids. Germline CDR1 is SGHVS and CDR2 is FQNEAQ. J gave up 7 bases and V 5 bases, and 8 bases lay outside the gene matches. Here the CDR3 reads CASSERPGQGNSPLHF. CDR3 nucleotide sequence: TGTGCCAGCAGCGAGCGCCCGGGACAGGGGAATTCACCCCTCCACTTT.

CDR3 residues: CASSPTTGGSYEQYF. CDR3 nucleotide sequence: TGTGCCAGCAGCCCAACAACAGGGGGTTCCTACGAGCAGTACTTC. This chain joins TRBV7-8 and TRBJ2-7, with 8 bases lining up with TRBD1. The CDR3 covers 15 residues. CDR1 is SGHVS, CDR2 FQNEAQ, per germline. Trimming took 5 bases from V and 1 from J; bases not matched to a gene: 7.

The chain employs TRBV6-5 and TRBJ1-1, with a possible D match to TRBD1 (6 bases). Germline V CDR1 and CDR2: MNHEY, SVGAGI. The V end was cut by 6 bases, the J end by 4 bases, with 12 bases between. The CDR3 has 13 amino acids. CDR3 loop: CASRHRDLTEAFF. In nucleotides, the CDR3 is TGTGCCAGCAGACACAGGGATCTCACTGAAGCTTTCTTT.

This chain connects TRBV5-1 to TRBJ1-1; weak D call: TRBD1 (6 bases). Trimming took off 5 bases at V and 1 base at J, with 18 bases between the two ends. This CDR3 is built from 16 residues. Germline V lookup: CDR1 SGHRS, CDR2 YFSETQ. CDR3 bases: TGCGCCAGCAGGTATCGGGCGGGGGCCCCGAACACTGAAGCTTTCTTT. It specifies CASRYRAGAPNTEAFF.

This chain connects TRBV10-3 to TRBJ2-3, with D possibly being TRBD1 (5 bases). The CDR3 covers 15 residues. The ends were cut back, 0 bases at V and 1 base at J, with 8 bases in the middle. CDR1 and CDR2 (germline): ENHRY, SYGVKD. DNA of the CDR3: TGTGCCATCAGTGAGTCACAGGCCGGCACAGATACGCAGTATTTT. Translating gives CAISESQAGTDTQYF.

V and J are TRBV7-2 and TRBJ2-3, with 15 bases lining up with TRBD2. CDR1 is SGHTA and CDR2 is FQGNSA in the germline V gene. V gave up 0 bases and J gave up 4 bases; unmatched junction bases: 8. This CDR3 region has 19 residues. In nucleotides, the CDR3 is TGTGCCAGCAGCTTAGCGAGGACTAGCGGGAGGGCCCGGGCAGATACGCAGTATTTT. Its protein is CASSLARTSGRARADTQYF.

The CDR3 loop reads CASSQDVRTVPWGTEAFF. Written as DNA, the CDR3 is TGTGCCAGCAGCCAAGATGTCAGGACAGTCCCATGGGGCACTGAAGCTTTCTTT. The J gene is TRBJ1-1, the V gene TRBV3-1 (or the pseudogene TRBV3-2); a weak D match, TRBD1 (6 bases). The CDR3 runs 18 residues. The germline CDR1 and CDR2 sequences are LGHDT and YNNKEL (reference sequence). The V end lost 0 bases, the J end lost 4 bases, and 21 bases lay between the germline ends.

This chain connects TRBV4-2 to TRBJ2-1, with TRBD2 as a possible D gene (6 bases). Trimming stripped 2 bases from V and 8 bases from J, with 19 bases between. CDR1 and CDR2 (germline): LGHNA, YNFKEQ. The CDR3 contains 16 residues. Here the CDR3 DNA reads TGTGCCAGCAGCCAATCAGGAGTTAGGGGCGGGGATGAGCAGTTCTTC. This codes for CASSQSGVRGGDEQFF.

The rearrangement links TRBV7-2 to TRBJ2-7; 12 nucleotides agree with TRBD2. The germline V gene has CDR1 SGHTA and CDR2 FQGNSA. The CDR3 totals 15 residues. V lost 5 bases and J lost 6; bases outside the gene matches: 8. The CDR3 spells CASSPRLAGVGEQYF. The DNA of the CDR3 is TGTGCCAGCAGCCCAAGACTAGCGGGGGTAGGCGAGCAGTACTTC.

V and J are TRBV18 and TRBJ1-5, with D unclear. V lost 2 bases, J lost 1 base, and 9 bases lay in between. This CDR3 region has 15 residues. Germline V CDR1 and CDR2: KGHSH, LQKENI. The CDR3 bases are TGTGCCAGCTCACCAGCGGGCTGGAGCAATCAGCCCCAGCATTTT. This codes for CASSPAGWSNQPQHF.

V gene TRBV5-1 combines with J gene TRBJ1-4; TRBD1 might be the D (6 bases). CDR3 size: 14 residues. Germline V gene sequence: CDR1 SGHRS, CDR2 YFSETQ. V shed 3 bases and J shed 5 bases, with 11 bases lying between them. The CDR3 sequence is CASSWTDENEKLFF. CDR3 in DNA: TGCGCCAGCAGCTGGACAGACGAGAATGAAAAACTGTTTTTT.

This clone came up once. The chain joins TRBV28 to TRBJ1-5; tentatively, D is TRBD1 (5 bases). CDR1 is MDHEN, CDR2 SYDVKM, per germline. With 6 bases removed from V and 11 bases from J, the gap between germline ends came to 23 bases. The CDR3 covers 15 residues. The chain's CDR3 is CASSLGGPQIEAQHF. The CDR3 bases are TGTGCCAGCAGCCTCGGGGGACCCCAAATCGAAGCCCAGCATTTT.

The chain has TRBV2 and TRBJ2-1; maybe TRBD2 (6 bases). V lost 7 bases and J 10 bases, leaving 17 bases between the germline ends. Germline V lookup: CDR1 SNHLY, CDR2 FYNNEI. The CDR3 has 13 amino acids. As DNA, the CDR3 is TGTGCCAGCACCAAAGGGGAGGCGGGGGAGCAGTTCTTC. Translation gives CASTKGEAGEQFF.

As DNA, the CDR3 is TGCGCCAGCAGCCAAGATCCGGGCGGGAGGGCCGCAGATACGCAGTATTTT. Amino acid sequence: CASSQDPGGRAADTQYF. The chain combines TRBV4-1 with TRBJ2-3, with 9 bases aligning to TRBD2. The CDR3 spans 17 residues. V trimming: 0 bases; J trimming: 4 bases; junction bases outside the gene matches: 8. Germline lookup yields CDR1 MGHRA and CDR2 YSYEKL.

This clone was recorded once. The chain uses TRBV9 and TRBJ1-5; D is unclear. Germline lookup yields CDR1 SGDLS and CDR2 YYNGEE. This CDR3 has 13 amino acids. Trimming left V 4 bases short and J 5 bases short, with 10 bases between. The CDR3 nucleotides read TGTGCCAGCAGCCTCCGGGGAGATCAGCCCCAGCATTTT. Translated, it gives CASSLRGDQPQHF.

The chain links TRBV10-3 to TRBJ2-7, with D uncertain. Germline CDR1 and CDR2: ENHRY and SYGVKD. This CDR3 contains 12 residues. V lost 10 bases to trimming and J lost 7 bases, with 17 bases between them. The CDR3 here is CATNDPEREQYF. The CDR3 bases are TGTGCCACCAACGATCCTGAGAGGGAGCAGTACTTC.

The chain couples TRBV7-3 to TRBJ2-1; 11 nucleotides match TRBD1. The CDR3 runs to 15 residues. J gave up 5 bases and V 5 bases, and 5 bases lay outside the gene matches. CDR1 is SGHTA and CDR2 is FQGTGA in the germline V gene. The chain's CDR3 is CASSPDRGLHNEQFF. The CDR3 DNA reads TGTGCCAGCAGCCCGGACAGGGGGCTACACAATGAGCAGTTCTTC. The variable domain in full, with the rest retrieved from reference TRBV7-3 and TRBJ2-1, is GAGVSQTPSNKVTEKGKYVELRCDPISGHTALYWYRQSLGQGPEFLIYFQGTGAADDSGLPNDRFFAVRPEGSVSTLKIQRTERGDSAVYLCASSPDRGLHNEQFFGPGTRLTVL.

J is TRBJ2-7 and V is TRBV6-6; D might be TRBD1 (6 bases). There are 13 residues in the CDR3. V dropped 6 bases and J dropped 1 base, with 10 bases sitting between them. The V gene's germline CDR1 is MNHNY and CDR2 SVGAGI (reference sequence). For the CDR3, the DNA is TGTGCCAGCAGCGGGGACAATTCCTACGAGCAGTACTTC. Amino acids: CASSGDNSYEQYF.

This chain uses TRBV6-1 with TRBJ2-5, with 9 bases fitting TRBD1. V was clipped by 4 bases and J by 5 bases; unmatched bases: 14. The CDR3 runs 17 residues. The germline CDR1 and CDR2 sequences are MNHNS and SASEGT. The CDR3 protein is CASSAPSPGQGRETQYF. CDR3 DNA: TGTGCCAGCAGTGCTCCATCCCCGGGACAGGGACGGGAGACCCAGTACTTC.

The chain is built from TRBV7-3 and TRBJ2-1; tentative D call: TRBD1 (6 bases). CDR3 length: 15 amino acids. V was shortened by 5 bases and J by 2 bases, with 13 bases between the two germline ends. Germline CDR1 SGHTA, CDR2 FQGTGA. The chain's CDR3 is CASSPGGRAYNEQFF. The CDR3 DNA reads TGTGCCAGCAGCCCTGGGGGCAGGGCCTACAATGAGCAGTTCTTC. Full variable domain (outside the CDR3, taken from reference TRBV7-3 and TRBJ2-1): GAGVSQTPSNKVTEKGKYVELRCDPISGHTALYWYRQSLGQGPEFLIYFQGTGAADDSGLPNDRFFAVRPEGSVSTLKIQRTERGDSAVYLCASSPGGRAYNEQFFGPGTRLTVL.

This chain connects TRBV5-1 to TRBJ2-1, with 8 bases matching TRBD1. This CDR3 comprises 15 residues. Germline CDR1 SGHRS, CDR2 YFSETQ. V was pared by 0 bases and J by 6 bases, with 5 bases of the junction left unmatched. The CDR3 bases are TGCGCCAGCAGCTTGGCCGGACAGGGTTTCAATGAGCAGTTCTTC. Protein sequence: CASSLAGQGFNEQFF.

J is TRBJ1-6 and V is TRBV10-2; D is unresolved. Between the trimmed V and J ends, which lost 0 bases and 0 bases, there was a span of 12 bases. The CDR3 is made up of 18 amino acids. Looked up from germline, CDR1 is WSHSY and CDR2 is SAAADI. In DNA, the CDR3 is TGCGCCAGCAGTGAGTCTGGCGGAGGGAGCTCCTATAATTCACCCCTCCACTTT. Amino acids: CASSESGGGSSYNSPLHF.

The chain employs TRBV7-8 and TRBJ2-7; 7 bases line up with TRBD2. CDR1 is SGHVS and CDR2 is FQNEAQ in the germline V gene. The CDR3 extends over 13 amino acids. The V and J ends lost 5 bases and 6 bases, in that order; junction bases with no gene match: 7. The CDR3 nucleotides read TGTGCCAGCAGCCTGGCGGGAGTAGGCGAGCAGTACTTC. Protein: CASSLAGVGEQYF.